This is a list of T cell receptor beta chains from one sample in a study of blood T cell repertoires in COVID-19. Profiling relied on immunoSEQ multiplex PCR, and the TCRdb table lists in-frame clones only, not all of them. Of 150,000 to 200,000 clones in the sample, roughly nine tenths were seen once. The specimen sequenced was peripheral blood. The receptors shown here come from a man aged 18-30 years who had recovered from COVID-19. Both conserved end residues are part of each CDR3. Fields, in order: V gene, J gene, D gene, clone size, CDR3 protein, CDR3 DNA. The D gene is left open where the match is weak. For some rows the clone size is stated as once, few or many, or as a class when expanded; others skip it.

>TRBV28|TRBJ2-6|NA|NA
CASSFSVRGANVLTF
TGTGCCAGCAGTTTTAGCGTGCGTGGGGCCAACGTCCTGACTTTC
>TRBV18|TRBJ1-5|TRBD1|NA
CASSPLDRGRDQPQHF
TGTGCCAGCTCACCTCTCGACAGGGGGCGAGATCAGCCCCAGCATTTT
>TRBV4-3|TRBJ1-4|NA|NA
CASSLISYGEKLFF
TGCGCCAGCAGCCTCATTTCTTACGGGGAAAAACTGTTTTTT
>TRBV28|TRBJ1-1|NA|NA
CASSYPGGRWDTEAFF
TGTGCCAGCAGTTATCCGGGGGGCCGATGGGACACTGAAGCTTTCTTT
>TRBV6-1|TRBJ2-7|TRBD2|NA
CASSSTSGSRHEQYF
TGTGCCAGCAGTTCGACTAGCGGGAGTCGCCACGAGCAGTACTTC
>TRBV4-2|TRBJ2-1|TRBD2|NA
CASSQGPGLAYNEQFF
TGTGCCAGCAGCCAGGGGCCGGGACTAGCATACAATGAGCAGTTCTTC
>TRBV27|TRBJ2-3|TRBD1|NA
CASSRTGRTDTQYF
TGTGCCAGCAGTCGGACAGGGAGGACAGATACGCAGTATTTT
>TRBV7-2|TRBJ1-1|NA|NA
CASSLEFTLNTEAFF
TGTGCCAGCAGCTTAGAGTTCACACTGAACACTGAAGCTTTCTTT
>TRBV19|TRBJ1-2|NA|NA
CASSIVENYGYTF
TGTGCCAGTAGTATAGTCGAGAACTATGGCTACACCTTC
>TRBV12-5|TRBJ2-2|TRBD2|NA
CASGLVLRDYPRTGELFF
TGTGCTAGTGGTTTGGTACTAAGGGACTACCCTCGGACCGGGGAGCTGTTTTTT
>TRBV5-1|TRBJ2-3|TRBD2|once
CASSGISGRSTDTQYF
TGCGCCAGCAGCGGAATTAGCGGGAGGAGCACAGATACGCAGTATTTT
>TRBV19|TRBJ2-1|NA|NA
CASSSGSPEQFF
TGTGCCAGTAGTTCCGGGTCCCCCGAGCAGTTCTTC
>TRBV5-1|TRBJ2-1|NA|NA
CASRTASYNEQFF
TGCGCCAGCAGGACAGCCTCCTACAATGAGCAGTTCTTC
>TRBV13|TRBJ1-4|NA|NA
CASSLGYRDGKLFF
TGTGCCAGCAGCTTAGGATACAGGGACGGAAAACTGTTTTTT
>TRBV4-3|TRBJ2-6|NA|NA
CASSQDVSISGANVLTF
TGCGCCAGCAGCCAAGATGTAAGCATCTCTGGGGCCAACGTCCTGACTTTC
>TRBV6-5|TRBJ2-3|TRBD2|NA
CASGSASGGMDTQYF
TGTGCCAGCGGGTCGGCTAGCGGCGGGATGGATACGCAGTATTTT
>TRBV2|TRBJ2-2|NA|NA
CASSEGTRVFF
TGTGCCAGCAGTGAAGGGACAAGGGTGTTTTTT
>TRBV24-1|TRBJ2-1|NA|NA
CATSRAGSYNEQFF
TGTGCCACCAGTCGCGCAGGCTCCTACAATGAGCAGTTCTTC
>TRBV6-6|TRBJ2-7|TRBD2|NA
CASSYRLAGGSYEQYF
TGTGCCAGCAGTTATCGACTAGCGGGAGGTTCCTACGAGCAGTACTTC
>TRBV5-5|TRBJ2-5|NA|NA
CASSLATGSETQYF
TGTGCCAGCAGCTTGGCCACGGGGTCAGAGACCCAGTACTTC
>TRBV4-3|TRBJ2-7|TRBD2|once
CASSPGPGLAGLVYEQYF
TGCGCCAGCAGCCCAGGCCCGGGACTAGCGGGACTGGTATACGAGCAGTACTTC
>TRBV7-9|TRBJ2-7|TRBD1|NA
CASSLEETGIYEQYF
TGTGCCAGCAGCCTTGAAGAGACAGGGATCTACGAGCAGTACTTC
>TRBV11-2|TRBJ1-2|TRBD1|NA
CASSPTGTGGYGYTF
TGTGCCAGCAGCCCCACAGGGACAGGGGGTTATGGCTACACCTTC
>TRBV5-1|TRBJ1-2|TRBD1|NA
CASSPRQGPNYGYTF
TGCGCCAGCAGCCCTAGACAGGGTCCTAACTATGGCTACACCTTC
>TRBV11-2|TRBJ1-1|TRBD1|once
CASSAGGLNTEAFF
TGTGCCAGCAGCGCAGGGGGCCTGAACACTGAAGCTTTCTTT
>TRBV23-1|TRBJ2-3|NA|NA
CASSLGTGESDTQYF
TGCGCCAGCAGCCTGGGGACTGGAGAAAGTGATACGCAGTATTTT
>TRBV6-6|TRBJ1-5|NA|NA
CASSPGSNQPQHF
TGTGCCAGCAGTCCCGGGAGCAATCAGCCCCAGCATTTT
>TRBV19|TRBJ2-7|TRBD1|few
CASSIRTGEAYEQYF
TGTGCCAGTAGTATTAGGACAGGGGAAGCCTACGAGCAGTACTTC
>TRBV7-9|TRBJ2-7|TRBD1|NA
CASSRGVTGSNEQYF
TGTGCCAGCAGTCGTGGGGTGACAGGGAGTAACGAGCAGTACTTC
>TRBV19|TRBJ2-1|NA|NA
CASSPSRERQDSKGQFF
TGTGCCAGTAGTCCCTCCCGAGAGAGACAGGACAGTAAGGGGCAGTTCTTC
>TRBV6-1|TRBJ1-6|NA|NA
CASSEAPRVSPLHF
TGTGCCAGCAGTGAAGCGCCCAGGGTTTCACCCCTCCACTTT
>TRBV10-3|TRBJ2-1|TRBD2|NA
CAISESSTSADEQFF
TGTGCCATCAGTGAGTCTTCGACTAGCGCAGATGAGCAGTTCTTC
>TRBV19|TRBJ2-7|TRBD2|few
CATKNTGGESSYEQYF
TGTGCCACTAAAAACACGGGAGGGGAGAGCTCCTACGAGCAGTACTTC
>TRBV4-3|TRBJ2-5|TRBD2|NA
CASSGGLAEQETQYF
TGCGCCAGCAGCGGGGGACTAGCGGAGCAAGAGACCCAGTACTTC
>TRBV11-2|TRBJ2-1|TRBD1|NA
CASSLADPGGNEQFF
TGTGCCAGCAGCTTAGCCGACCCAGGGGGAAATGAGCAGTTCTTC
>TRBV5-1|TRBJ2-3|NA|NA
CASRVFPRDITDTQYF
TGCGCCAGCAGGGTGTTTCCCCGGGACATCACAGATACGCAGTATTTT
>TRBV5-4|TRBJ1-3|NA|NA
CASSTGSRSSGNTIYF
TGTGCCAGCAGCACCGGGAGTCGGAGCTCTGGAAACACCATATATTTT
>TRBV5-5|TRBJ2-7|NA|NA
CASSLRPAASYEQYF
TGTGCCAGCAGCTTACGCCCCGCGGCCTCCTACGAGCAGTACTTC
>TRBV5-1|TRBJ2-5|NA|NA
CASSLWQGGETQYF
TGCGCCAGCAGCTTGTGGCAGGGCGGTGAGACCCAGTACTTC
>TRBV15|TRBJ1-6|NA|NA
CATRGGNSPLHF
TGTGCCACCCGCGGCGGAAATTCACCCCTCCACTTT
>TRBV19|TRBJ2-3|TRBD2|NA
CASRPGTTRTDTQYF
TGTGCCAGTAGACCCGGGACTACCCGCACAGATACGCAGTATTTT
>TRBV6-2/TRBV6-3|TRBJ2-3|NA|NA
CASSLIGGNADTQYF
TGTGCCAGCAGTTTAATTGGAGGGAACGCAGATACGCAGTATTTT
>TRBV5-4|TRBJ2-3|NA|NA
CASSPVGREADTQYF
TGTGCCAGCAGCCCCGTAGGCAGGGAGGCAGATACGCAGTATTTT
>TRBV7-2|TRBJ1-6|NA|once
CASSLQGYNSPLHF
TGTGCCAGCAGCTTACAGGGATATAATTCACCCCTCCACTTT
>TRBV6-5|TRBJ1-1|NA|once
CASGRGRGTEAFF
TGTGCCAGCGGCAGGGGACGGGGCACTGAAGCTTTCTTT
>TRBV6-6|TRBJ2-7|TRBD1|NA
CASSRDRGYEQYF
TGTGCCAGCAGCCGGGACAGGGGCTACGAGCAGTACTTC
>TRBV30|TRBJ1-2|TRBD1|NA
CAWGQGADYGYTF
TGTGCCTGGGGGCAGGGGGCGGACTATGGCTACACCTTC